The present T cell receptor (beta chain) was sequenced within a study of T cell repertoires in cytomegalovirus infection. Background on the study: Through public TCR beta signatures, both CMV infection and matching HLA type were indicated.

In TCRdb, the reads were re-called with MiXCR into one record per CDR3 protein. The sample consists of 450,000 to 650,000 distinct CDR3 sequences, 26% of them appearing once. General observations from the study: There were HLA-C-restricted CMV-specific TCR beta clonotypes dominating the ex vivo response.

This clonotype was counted only a few times. The antigen remains undetermined. The CDR3 runs 14 residues. V lost 5 bases and J lost 8, with 16 bases in between. CDR1 and CDR2 (germline): MNHEY, SVGEGT. The rearrangement joins TRBV6-2 or TRBV6-3 to TRBJ2-1; D is perhaps TRBD1 (6 bases). The material sequenced was PBMCs. This clonotype originated in a human donor in good health (CMV status not recorded). Some clones in this sample may be carry-over from other donors' samples. CDR3 loop: CASSEITGWDEQFF. CDR3 DNA: TGTGCCAGCAGTGAAATTACAGGGTGGGATGAGCAGTTCTTC.